The 19 T cell receptor beta chains below all came from one sample that was sequenced in a study of OX40 agonist ivuxolimab in advanced cancers. The table came from immunoSEQ multiplex PCR; TCRdb's copy has only in-frame clones and leaves some out. Of 100,000 to 150,000 clones listed, 85% to 95% were seen once; the top ten hold 0.65% to 0.9%. Here the sequenced sample was CD4+ or CD8+ T cells sorted from blood, taken in a trial of the OX40 agonist ivuxolimab. The receptors derive from an adult with an advanced solid tumor such as melanoma, head and neck, liver or kidney cancer.

The chain couples TRBV18 to TRBJ1-2; maybe TRBD1 (5 bases). The V and J ends lost 2 bases and 1 base respectively, with 11 bases between them. CDR1 and CDR2 from the germline V gene are KGHSH and LQKENI. The CDR3 has 15 residues. DNA for the CDR3: TGTGCCAGCTCACCAGGAACAGGCAATAACTATGGCTACACCTTC. It codes for CASSPGTGNNYGYTF.

In this sample, this clone turned up a few times. The chain has TRBV28 and TRBJ1-2; D is undetermined. Germline CDR1 is MDHEN and CDR2 is SYDVKM. This CDR3 comprises 12 residues. Between the trimmed V and J ends, which lost 5 bases and 8 bases, there was a span of 12 bases. The CDR3 DNA sequence: TGTGCCAGCAGTCAAGACTATGACGGCTACACCTTC. Translation gives CASSQDYDGYTF.

The chain has TRBV19 and TRBJ2-5; 16 nucleotides line up with TRBD2. The CDR3 spans 17 residues. With V trimmed by 4 bases and J by 5 bases, 7 bases remained unmatched. CDR1 is LNHDA and CDR2 is SQIVND in the germline V gene (reference sequence). CDR3 nucleotide sequence: TGTGCCAGTAGTACGGGACTAGCGGGAGGGTATCGGGAGACCCAGTACTTC. Translated, it gives CASSTGLAGGYRETQYF.

The V gene is TRBV2, the J gene TRBJ2-5, with 9 bases that match TRBD2. Trimming at V came to 2 bases and at J to 0 bases, leaving 1 base not matched to a gene. CDR3 length: 15 residues. Per germline, CDR1 SNHLY and CDR2 FYNNEI. CDR3 sequence: CASSESSGNQETQYF. The CDR3 DNA reads TGTGCCAGCAGTGAATCTAGCGGGAACCAAGAGACCCAGTACTTC.

V usage is TRBV7-6 and J usage is TRBJ1-1; a weak D match, TRBD1 (6 bases). This CDR3 is 17 amino acids long. V lost 1 base and J lost 11, with 26 bases in between. Germline CDR1 and CDR2: SGHVS and FNYEAQ. This chain's CDR3 is CASSLGRDMSAYSVAFF. The CDR3 DNA follows: TGTGCCAGCAGCTTAGGCCGGGACATGTCGGCCTACTCAGTGGCTTTCTTT.

The rearrangement uses TRBV18 and TRBJ2-7, with TRBD2 matching 10 bases. Per the germline V gene, CDR1 is KGHSH and CDR2 is LQKENI. The V segment lost 0 bases and the J segment 4 bases; nucleotides outside the gene matches: 12. This CDR3 is 18 amino acids long. In nucleotides, the CDR3 is TGTGCCAGCTCACCACCGGCTAGCGGGAGTCCGAATCAATACGAGCAGTACTTC. Translation: CASSPPASGSPNQYEQYF.

The genes are TRBV11-3 and TRBJ2-7, with TRBD2 identical over 10 bases. The CDR3 consists of 16 residues. V gave up 5 bases and J gave up 0 bases; unmatched junction bases: 7. Germline V lookup: CDR1 SGHNT, CDR2 YENEEA. CDR3 sequence (DNA): TGTGCCAGCAGCCCGACCACTAGCGGGAACTCCTACGAGCAGTACTTC. It is translated as CASSPTTSGNSYEQYF.

This chain joins TRBV5-6 and TRBJ2-5; D gene unclear. Germline values: CDR1 SGHDT, CDR2 YYEEEE. The CDR3 consists of 15 residues. V dropped 4 bases and J dropped 4 bases, with 17 bases sitting between them. DNA for the CDR3: TGTGCCAGCAGCGTGGCCCGCACTATCGGAGAGACCCAGTACTTC. This codes for CASSVARTIGETQYF.

For this clone: The sample contains more than one DNA sequence encoding this CDR3. This chain uses TRBV6-5 with TRBJ1-1; 7 bases are shared with TRBD1. The CDR3 runs to 14 residues. V was clipped by 2 bases and J by 2 bases; unmatched bases: 2. The germline gives CDR1 MNHEY, CDR2 SVGAGI. CDR3 DNA: TGTGCCAGCAGTTACAGGGGGCGAAACACTGAAGCTTTCTTT. The encoded protein is CASSYRGRNTEAFF.

J is TRBJ2-2 and V is TRBV5-1; TRBD2 aligns across 11 bases. V lost 0 bases and J lost 8; bases outside the gene matches: 9. The CDR3 totals 17 residues. Per the germline V gene, CDR1 is SGHRS and CDR2 is YFSETQ. CDR3 sequence reads: CASSLEILAGGVGELFF. The CDR3 DNA reads as TGCGCCAGCAGCTTGGAAATCCTAGCGGGAGGTGTAGGGGAGCTGTTTTTT.

J is TRBJ1-5 and V is TRBV5-5, with D unclear. V shed 0 bases and J shed 4 bases, with 8 bases lying between them. The CDR3 sequence is 14 residues long. In germline, CDR1 is SGHKS, CDR2 YYEKEE (reference sequence). The CDR3 is CASSLVPGNQPQHF. The CDR3 DNA reads as TGTGCCAGCAGCTTGGTTCCGGGAAATCAGCCCCAGCATTTT.

Concerning this clone: Other DNA variants within this sample encode the same CDR3. The chain carries TRBV30 and TRBJ1-1; D is possibly TRBD1 (5 bases). V lost 1 base to trimming and J lost 0 bases, with 6 bases between them. The germline V gene has CDR1 GTSNPN and CDR2 SVGIG (reference sequence). This CDR3 contains 13 residues. The CDR3 spells CAWSEGLNTEAFF. In DNA, the CDR3 is TGTGCCTGGAGTGAGGGGCTGAACACTGAAGCTTTCTTT.

The chain is built from TRBV7-6 and TRBJ2-7; 10 positions agree with TRBD2. J lost 7 bases, V lost 2 bases, and 5 bases had no gene match. CDR1 and CDR2 (germline): SGHVS, FNYEAQ. There are 14 residues in the CDR3. The DNA for the CDR3 is TGTGCCAGCAGCTTACTAGCGGGAGCTCAGGAGCAGTACTTC. It is translated as CASSLLAGAQEQYF.

The chain combines TRBV29-1 with TRBJ1-1; a weak D match, TRBD1 (5 bases). Trimming pared 5 bases from V and 0 bases from J, leaving 16 bases between. CDR1 is SQVTM, CDR2 ANQGSEA, per germline. CDR3 length: 15 residues. The CDR3 DNA is TGCAGCGTTCCCTCCTTCCAGGGATTGAACACTGAAGCTTTCTTT. This codes for CSVPSFQGLNTEAFF.

This clone was seen just once. The J gene is TRBJ2-1, the V gene TRBV11-2, with D unclear. Trimming took 4 bases from V and 6 from J, leaving 10 bases between them. Germline-derived CDR1 and CDR2 are SGHAT and FQNNGV. The CDR3 runs 13 residues. In DNA, the CDR3 is TGTGCCAGCAGCTCGACGTGGATCAATGAGCAGTTCTTC. Encoded protein: CASSSTWINEQFF.

The chain combines TRBV27 with TRBJ1-1; possible D gene TRBD1, 6 bases. CDR1 and CDR2 (germline): MNHEY, SMNVEV (reference sequence). Trimming took 6 bases from V and 10 from J, leaving 18 bases between them. CDR3 length: 13 amino acids. The DNA of the CDR3 is TGTGCCAGCAGCCTCTCGGGGGGGCTCGGAGCTTTCTTT. Translated: CASSLSGGLGAFF.

The CDR3 is CSISTGYEQYF. DNA of the CDR3: TGCAGCATCTCGACAGGCTACGAGCAGTACTTC. The chain employs TRBV29-1 and TRBJ2-7; D perhaps matches TRBD1 (6 bases). Germline CDR1 and CDR2: SQVTM and ANQGSEA. V was trimmed by 8 bases and J by 3 bases, leaving 11 bases between them. This CDR3 has 11 residues.

The chain carries TRBV28 and TRBJ2-7; TRBD1 matches at 11 bases. The CDR3 loop spans 16 amino acids. J gave up 2 bases and V 6 bases, and 9 bases lay outside the gene matches. Germline V gives CDR1 MDHEN, CDR2 SYDVKM. CDR3 loop: CASSLRTGGFPYEQYF. In DNA form, the CDR3 reads TGTGCCAGCAGCCTTCGGACAGGGGGCTTCCCCTACGAGCAGTACTTC.

The gene calls are TRBV19 and TRBJ1-1; no firm D call. Germline assignment: CDR1 LNHDA and CDR2 SQIVND (reference sequence). The V end was cut by 9 bases, the J end by 0 bases, with 11 bases between. This CDR3 has 13 residues. As DNA, the CDR3 is TGTGCCAGCAGTGTGGGTATGAACACTGAAGCTTTCTTT. Its translation: CASSVGMNTEAFF.